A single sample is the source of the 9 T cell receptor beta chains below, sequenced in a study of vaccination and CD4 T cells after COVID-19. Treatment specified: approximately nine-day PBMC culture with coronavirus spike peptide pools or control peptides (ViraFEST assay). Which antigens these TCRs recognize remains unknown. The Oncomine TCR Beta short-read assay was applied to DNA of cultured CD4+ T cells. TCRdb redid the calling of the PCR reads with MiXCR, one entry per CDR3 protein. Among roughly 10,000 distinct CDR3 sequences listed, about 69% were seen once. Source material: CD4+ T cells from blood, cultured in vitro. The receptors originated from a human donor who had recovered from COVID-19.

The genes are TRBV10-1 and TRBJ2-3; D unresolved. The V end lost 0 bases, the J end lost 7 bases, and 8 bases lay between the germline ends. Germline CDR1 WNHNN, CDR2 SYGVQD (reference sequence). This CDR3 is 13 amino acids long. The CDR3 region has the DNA TGCGCCAGCAGTGAGTCGGCGTCAAATACGCAGTATTTT. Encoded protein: CASSESASNTQYF.

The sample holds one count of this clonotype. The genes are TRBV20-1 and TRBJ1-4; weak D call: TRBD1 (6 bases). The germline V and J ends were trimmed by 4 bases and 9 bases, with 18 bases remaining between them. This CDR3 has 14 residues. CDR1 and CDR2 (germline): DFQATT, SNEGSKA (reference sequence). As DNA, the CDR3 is TGCAGTGCTATTGACCCAGACCAGGGGAAAAAACTGTTTTTT. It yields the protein CSAIDPDQGKKLFF.

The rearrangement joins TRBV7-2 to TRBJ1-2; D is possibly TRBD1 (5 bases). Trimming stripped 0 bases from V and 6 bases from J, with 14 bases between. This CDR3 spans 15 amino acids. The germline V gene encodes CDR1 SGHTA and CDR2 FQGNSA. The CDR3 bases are TGTGCCAGCAGCTTAGCCAAGTCGGGGGGGGATGGCTACACCTTC. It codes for CASSLAKSGGDGYTF.

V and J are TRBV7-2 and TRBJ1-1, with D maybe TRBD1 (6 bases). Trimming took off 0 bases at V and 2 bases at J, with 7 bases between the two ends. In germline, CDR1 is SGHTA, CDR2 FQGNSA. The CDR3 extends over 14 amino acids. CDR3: CASSLAGGNTEAFF. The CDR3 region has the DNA TGTGCCAGCAGCTTAGCGGGGGGCAACACTGAAGCTTTCTTT.

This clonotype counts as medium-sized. The CDR3 protein is CASSGSSGAKETDTQYF. The CDR3 nucleotides read TGCGCCAGCAGTGGGTCTAGCGGGGCCAAGGAGACAGATACGCAGTATTTT. The chain uses TRBV10-1 and TRBJ2-3; 9 positions agree with TRBD2. The CDR3 is made up of 17 amino acids. Germline V CDR1 and CDR2: WNHNN, SYGVQD (reference sequence). Unmatched junction bases numbered 11, after V lost 4 bases and J lost 3 bases.

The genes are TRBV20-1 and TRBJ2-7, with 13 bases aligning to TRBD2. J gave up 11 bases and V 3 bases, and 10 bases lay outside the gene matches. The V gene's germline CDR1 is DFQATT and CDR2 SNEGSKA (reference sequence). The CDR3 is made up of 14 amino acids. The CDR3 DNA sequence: TGCAGTGCTAGTTTACTAGCGGGAGGGGGAGAAGAGTACTTC. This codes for CSASLLAGGGEEYF.

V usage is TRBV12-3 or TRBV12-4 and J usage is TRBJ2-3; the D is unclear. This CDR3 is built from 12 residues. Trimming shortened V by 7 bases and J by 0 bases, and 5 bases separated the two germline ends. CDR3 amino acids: CASTQSTDTQYF. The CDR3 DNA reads TGTGCCAGCACGCAGAGCACAGATACGCAGTATTTT.

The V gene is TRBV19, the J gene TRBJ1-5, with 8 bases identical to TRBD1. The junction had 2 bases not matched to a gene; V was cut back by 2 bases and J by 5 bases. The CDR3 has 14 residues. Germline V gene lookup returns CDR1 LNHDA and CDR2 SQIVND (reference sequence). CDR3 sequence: CASSIQGAYQPQHF. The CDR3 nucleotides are TGTGCCAGTAGTATACAGGGGGCTTATCAGCCCCAGCATTTT.

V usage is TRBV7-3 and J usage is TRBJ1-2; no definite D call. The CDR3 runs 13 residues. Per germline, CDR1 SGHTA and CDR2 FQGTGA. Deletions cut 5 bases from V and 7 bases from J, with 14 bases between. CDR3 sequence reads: CASSPGLEGGYTF. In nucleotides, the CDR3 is TGTGCCAGCAGCCCGGGTCTTGAGGGTGGCTACACCTTC.